This T cell receptor (beta chain) was sequenced during a study of blood T cell dynamics during melanoma immunotherapy. Study information: Patients with metastatic melanoma got pembrolizumab or nivolumab-ipilimumab as first-line care.

This clone was counted a single time. The ends lost 1 base at V and 6 bases at J; junction bases unmatched: 4. The germline CDR1 and CDR2 sequences are SGHAT and FQNNGV. This CDR3 has 15 amino acids. Sequencing used immunoSEQ multiplex PCR; TCRdb keeps in-frame clones, though not all of them. The table includes roughly 10,000 clones, 70% to 90% detected once. Time point meaning: week 3, after first cycle of checkpoint inhibitor. The chain carries TRBV11-2 and TRBJ2-1; TRBD1 aligns across 9 bases. This TCR came from a human donor with melanoma. Sequenced material: blood, taken from a patient treated with checkpoint blockade. For the CDR3, the DNA is TGTGCCAGCAGCTTAGCGGACAGGGGCGGCAATGAGCAGTTCTTC. Its protein product is CASSLADRGGNEQFF.